This TCR beta chain emerged from a study of shared clonotypes between healthy human individuals. Negatively enriched CD4+ T cells were divided by CD45RA into naive and memory. This CDR3 is 17 amino acids long. Germline V lookup: CDR1 GTSNPN, CDR2 SVGIG (reference sequence). V shed 2 bases, J shed 7 bases, and the junction held 10 bases outside the gene matches. The genomic DNA of each subset was split evenly across several immunoSEQ plates. The table came from immunoSEQ multiplex PCR; TCRdb's copy has only in-frame clones and leaves some out. The sample records a few million clones, approximately 94% being singletons.

This chain links TRBV30 with TRBJ2-3; TRBD2 matches at 15 bases. This receptor was taken from a man in his late teens or twenties in good health. Sequenced input: naive CD4+ T cells sorted from blood. Subset reported: CD45RA+ positively selected. As DNA, the CDR3 is TGTGCCTGGAGTTCTACCGGGACTAGCGGGGGGCTGAATACGCAGTATTTT. Translated: CAWSSTGTSGGLNTQYF.